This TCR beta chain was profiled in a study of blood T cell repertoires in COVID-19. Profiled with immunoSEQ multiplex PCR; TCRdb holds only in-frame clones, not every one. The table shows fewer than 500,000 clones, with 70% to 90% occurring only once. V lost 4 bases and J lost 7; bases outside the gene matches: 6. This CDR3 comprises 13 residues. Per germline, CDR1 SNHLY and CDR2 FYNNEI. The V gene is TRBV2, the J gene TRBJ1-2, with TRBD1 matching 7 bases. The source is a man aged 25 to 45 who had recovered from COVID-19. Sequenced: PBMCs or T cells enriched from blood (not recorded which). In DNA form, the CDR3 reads TGTGCCAGCAGTGGGACAGGAAATTCTGGCTACACCTTC. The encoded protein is CASSGTGNSGYTF.